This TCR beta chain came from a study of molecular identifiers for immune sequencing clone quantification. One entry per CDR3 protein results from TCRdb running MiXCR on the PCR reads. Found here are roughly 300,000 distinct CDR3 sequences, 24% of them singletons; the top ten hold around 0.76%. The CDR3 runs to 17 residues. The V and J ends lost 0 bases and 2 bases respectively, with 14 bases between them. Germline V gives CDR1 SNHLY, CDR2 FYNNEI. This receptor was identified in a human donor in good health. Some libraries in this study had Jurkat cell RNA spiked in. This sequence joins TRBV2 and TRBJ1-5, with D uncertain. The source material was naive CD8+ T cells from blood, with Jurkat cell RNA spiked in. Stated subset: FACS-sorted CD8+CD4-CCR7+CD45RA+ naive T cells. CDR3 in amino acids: CASSEALAGWGNQPQHF. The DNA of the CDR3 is TGTGCCAGCAGTGAAGCGCTTGCGGGATGGGGCAATCAGCCCCAGCATTTT.